Each of the 19 T cell receptor beta chains below was sequenced from the same sample in a study of T cells expressing NK-cell markers. TCRdb reprocessed the 5' RACE reads and keeps a single row for each CDR3 protein, giving no DNA. The sample holds under 500,000 distinct CDR3 sequences. Input material: blood T cells: a sorted CD56 or NKG2C T cell subset, CD4+ or CD8+ T cells, or bulk PBMC T cells (not recorded which). The receptors here all came from a woman between 18 and 69 years old in good health.

The rearrangement joins TRBV3-1 to TRBJ2-1. CDR1 and CDR2 from the germline V gene are LGHDT and YNNKEL (reference sequence). This CDR3 contains 17 residues. The CDR3 loop reads CASSHGPDWNNYNEQFF.

V gene TRBV3-1 combines with J gene TRBJ2-7; TCRdb's D gene call, TRBD1, goes unchecked for lack of DNA. The CDR3 is 14 amino acids. In germline, CDR1 is LGHDT, CDR2 YNNKEL (reference sequence). CDR3: CASSQGQRHYEQYF.

The J gene is TRBJ1-3, the V gene TRBV20-1; without DNA, the TCRdb call of TRBD1 cannot be checked. CDR1 and CDR2 (germline): DFQATT, SNEGSKA (reference sequence). The CDR3 consists of 16 residues. The CDR3 sequence is CSASVRGGSSGNTIYF.

J is TRBJ2-2 and V is TRBV12-3 or TRBV12-4; TCRdb's D call of TRBD1 is untestable without DNA. The CDR3 consists of 16 residues. CDR3 sequence: CASRLLRDRGIGELFF.

The chain combines TRBV9 with TRBJ2-2; TCRdb outputs TRBD2, but without DNA this stays unchecked. The CDR3 is made up of 17 amino acids. CDR1 SGDLS and CDR2 YYNGEE come from the germline V gene. CDR3 residues: CASSVGLAGVVTGELFF.

V is TRBV20-1 and J is TRBJ1-4; TCRdb proposes TRBD1, but this gene call is untestable without DNA. The CDR3 runs to 16 residues. Germline loops: CDR1 DFQATT, CDR2 SNEGSKA (reference sequence). The CDR3 sequence: CSARIGGAVKGEKLFF.

The V gene is TRBV9, the J gene TRBJ2-3; checking the TCRdb D call of TRBD1 is not possible without DNA. Germline V CDR1 and CDR2: SGDLS, YYNGEE. The CDR3 length is 15 residues. The chain's CDR3 is CASSVFSGGTDTQYF. The full variable domain, in which reference TRBV9 and TRBJ2-3 provide the parts outside the CDR3, is DSGVTQTPKHLITATGQRVTLRCSPRSGDLSVYWYQQSLDQGLQFLIQYYNGEERAKGNILERFSAQQFPDLHSELNLSSLELGDSALYFCASSVFSGGTDTQYFGPGTRLTVL.

The V call is TRBV20-1, the J call TRBJ1-1; TCRdb names TRBD1, which stays unverified in the absence of DNA. From germline, CDR1 is DFQATT and CDR2 SNEGSKA (reference sequence). The CDR3 totals 14 residues. CDR3 region: CSANSGTRVREAFF.

The chain uses TRBV20-1 and TRBJ2-7; TCRdb's assignment of TRBD1 cannot be checked, as there is no DNA. Germline values: CDR1 DFQATT, CDR2 SNEGSKA (reference sequence). The CDR3 has 13 amino acids. The CDR3: CSATHWQGYEQYF.

This sequence joins TRBV7-6 and TRBJ2-2; TCRdb designates TRBD2, a call that cannot be tested without DNA. Germline CDR1 reads SGHVS; CDR2 reads FNYEAQ. CDR3 length: 16 amino acids. The CDR3: CASSPRTSEDTGELFF. Looking up the rest from reference TRBV7-6 and TRBJ2-2 gives the full variable domain: GAGVSQSPRYKVTKRGQDVALRCDPISGHVSLYWYRQALGQGPEFLTYFNYEAQQDKSGLPNDRFSAERPEGSISTLTIQRTEQRDSAMYRCASSPRTSEDTGELFFGEGSRLTVL.

The chain recombines TRBV5-1 with TRBJ2-1; lacking DNA, the TRBD1 call made by TCRdb goes unchecked. The CDR3 loop spans 17 amino acids. Germline CDR1 is SGHRS and CDR2 is YFSETQ. The CDR3 spells CASSTGSGPGAYNEQFF.

The rearrangement joins TRBV25-1 to TRBJ1-2. The CDR3 totals 11 residues. CDR1 and CDR2 from the germline V gene are MGHDK and SYGVNS. CDR3 sequence reads: CASSDGQGYTF.

The chain combines TRBV20-1 with TRBJ2-2. Germline CDR1 reads DFQATT; CDR2 reads SNEGSKA (reference sequence). The CDR3 sequence is 11 residues long. CDR3: CSAINTGELFF.

This chain connects TRBV2 to TRBJ2-5; lacking DNA, the TRBD1 call made by TCRdb goes unchecked. The CDR3 covers 15 residues. Germline lookup yields CDR1 SNHLY and CDR2 FYNNEI. This CDR3 reads CASRVPTALQETQYF.

The V and J genes are TRBV7-3 and TRBJ2-2; the TCRdb call, TRBD1, lacks DNA for checking. Germline V gene sequence: CDR1 SGHTA, CDR2 FQGTGA. This CDR3 region has 12 residues. This chain's CDR3 is CASRGDTGELFF.

This chain uses TRBV11-1 with TRBJ2-3; the D call of TRBD1 rests on TCRdb alone, since no DNA is present to check it. There are 18 residues in the CDR3. Germline V gene sequence: CDR1 SGHAT, CDR2 FQDESV (reference sequence). The CDR3: CASRATRGADTSTDTQYF.

This chain links TRBV6-5 with TRBJ2-3; the TCRdb D gene call, TRBD1, has no DNA to confirm it. The CDR3 spans 16 residues. Germline CDR1 MNHEY, CDR2 SVGAGI. CDR3 sequence: CASSLSRPQGTDTQYF.

The chain combines TRBV5-4 with TRBJ1-1; TCRdb lists TRBD1, though no DNA is available to test this call. The CDR3 is 15 residues long. Germline CDR1 reads SGHNT; CDR2 reads YYREEE (reference sequence). The CDR3 loop is CASSFPGGVSNEAFF.

The chain's CDR3 is CASSGPNREDQPQHF. J is TRBJ1-5 and V is TRBV7-9; TCRdb's D call, TRBD1, is unchecked because there is no DNA. From germline, CDR1 is SEHNR and CDR2 FQNEAQ (reference sequence). The CDR3 is 15 residues long.